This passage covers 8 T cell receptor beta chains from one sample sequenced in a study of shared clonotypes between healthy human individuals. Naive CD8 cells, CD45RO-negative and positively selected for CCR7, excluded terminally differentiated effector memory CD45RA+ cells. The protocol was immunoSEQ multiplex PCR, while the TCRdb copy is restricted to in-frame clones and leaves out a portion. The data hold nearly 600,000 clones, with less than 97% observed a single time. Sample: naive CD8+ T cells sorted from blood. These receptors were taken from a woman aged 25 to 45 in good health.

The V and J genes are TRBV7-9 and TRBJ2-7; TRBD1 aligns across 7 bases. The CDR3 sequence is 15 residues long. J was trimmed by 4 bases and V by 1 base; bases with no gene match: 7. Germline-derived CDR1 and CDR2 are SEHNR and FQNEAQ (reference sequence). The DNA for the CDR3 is TGTGCCAGCAGCTTAGGTGGGGCAGGGGGTTACGAGCAGTACTTC. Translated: CASSLGGAGGYEQYF.

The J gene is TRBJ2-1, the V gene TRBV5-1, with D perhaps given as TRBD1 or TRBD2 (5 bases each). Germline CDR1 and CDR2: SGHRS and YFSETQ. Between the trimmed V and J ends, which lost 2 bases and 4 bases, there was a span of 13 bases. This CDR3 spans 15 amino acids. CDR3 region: CASSLRGEGYNEQFF. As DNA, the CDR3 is TGCGCCAGCAGCTTAAGGGGAGAAGGGTACAATGAGCAGTTCTTC.

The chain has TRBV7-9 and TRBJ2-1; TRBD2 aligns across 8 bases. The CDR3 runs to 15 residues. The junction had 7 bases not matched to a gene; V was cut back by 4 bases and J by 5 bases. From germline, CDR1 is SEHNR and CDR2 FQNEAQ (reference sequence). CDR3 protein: CASSSQREWNNEQFF. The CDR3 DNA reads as TGTGCCAGCAGCTCCCAGCGGGAGTGGAACAATGAGCAGTTCTTC.

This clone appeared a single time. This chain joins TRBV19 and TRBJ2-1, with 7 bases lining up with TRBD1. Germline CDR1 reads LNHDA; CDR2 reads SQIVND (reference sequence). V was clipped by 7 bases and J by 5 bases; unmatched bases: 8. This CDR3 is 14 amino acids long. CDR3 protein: CASTADRDHNEQFF. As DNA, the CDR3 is TGTGCCAGTACCGCAGACAGGGACCACAATGAGCAGTTCTTC.

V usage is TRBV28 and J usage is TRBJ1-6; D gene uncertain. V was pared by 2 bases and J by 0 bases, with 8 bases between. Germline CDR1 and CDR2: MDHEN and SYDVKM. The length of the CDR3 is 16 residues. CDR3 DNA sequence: TGTGCCAGCAGTTTACCTCGCGGCTCCTATAATTCACCCCTCCACTTT. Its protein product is CASSLPRGSYNSPLHF.

CDR3 nucleotide sequence: TGTGCCAGTGAAGGGGGCGCCATGAACACTGAAGCTTTCTTT. Protein product: CASEGGAMNTEAFF. The gene calls are TRBV19 and TRBJ1-1; 7 bases line up with TRBD1. This CDR3 spans 14 amino acids. Per the germline V gene, CDR1 is LNHDA and CDR2 is SQIVND (reference sequence). Trimming cost V 8 bases and J 0 bases; bases outside gene matches: 6.

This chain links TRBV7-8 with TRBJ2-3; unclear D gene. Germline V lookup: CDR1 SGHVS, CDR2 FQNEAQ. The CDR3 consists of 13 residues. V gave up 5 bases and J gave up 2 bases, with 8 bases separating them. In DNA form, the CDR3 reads TGTGCCAGCAGCACCCATAACACAGATACGCAGTATTTT. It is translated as CASSTHNTDTQYF.

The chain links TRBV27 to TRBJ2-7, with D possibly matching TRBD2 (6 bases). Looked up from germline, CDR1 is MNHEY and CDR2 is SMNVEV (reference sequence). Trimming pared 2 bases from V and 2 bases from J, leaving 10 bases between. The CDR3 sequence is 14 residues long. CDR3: CASSLLSGPYEQYF. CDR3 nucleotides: TGTGCCAGCAGTTTACTTAGCGGACCCTACGAGCAGTACTTC.